Presented here are 14 T cell receptor beta chains from one specimen sequenced in a study of T cells in Graves' hyperthyroidism and ophthalmopathy. Using RNA transcripts as the source, TCR beta CDR3 regions were amplified. Primed by the HTBI set, a first-round RT-PCR was run on the TCR CDR3. One entry per CDR3 protein, called by TCRdb with MiXCR from the multiplex PCR reads. The table has around 620,000 distinct CDR3 sequences, 46% seen once. Sequencing was carried out using peripheral blood or thyroid tissue (not recorded which). These receptors were obtained from an adult woman with Graves' disease, either hyperthyroidism or ophthalmopathy (not recorded which).

This clonotype was recorded many times. V usage is TRBV2 and J usage is TRBJ2-5; 8 bases fit TRBD2. The CDR3 extends over 13 amino acids. Trimming removed 6 bases from V and 7 bases from J; junction bases left unmatched: 7. The germline CDR1 and CDR2 sequences are SNHLY and FYNNEI. The CDR3 sequence: CASRKREPGTQYF. CDR3 nucleotides: TGTGCCAGCAGAAAGCGGGAGCCGGGGACCCAGTACTTC.

The rearrangement joins TRBV20-1 to TRBJ1-2; D uncertain. Trimming removed 2 bases from V and 3 bases from J, with 10 bases in between. Germline V gene lookup returns CDR1 DFQATT and CDR2 SNEGSKA (reference sequence). The CDR3 is made up of 13 amino acids. The CDR3 sequence: CSARLGGDYGYTF. CDR3 DNA: TGCAGTGCTAGATTAGGTGGTGACTATGGCTACACCTTC.

This clonotype has ten or more counts. The rearrangement links TRBV3-1 to TRBJ1-6; no definite D call. The CDR3 runs to 17 residues. From germline, CDR1 is LGHDT and CDR2 YNNKEL (reference sequence). The V and J ends lost 2 bases and 8 bases respectively, with 19 bases between them. The CDR3 is CASSQRSDTLFDSPLHF. In nucleotides, the CDR3 is TGTGCCAGCAGCCAACGTAGTGACACCCTTTTTGATTCACCCCTCCACTTT.

This clonotype was detected many times. The chain carries TRBV6-1 and TRBJ2-2; TRBD1 matches 8 bases. Germline values: CDR1 MNHNS, CDR2 SASEGT. The CDR3 consists of 15 residues. The V and J ends lost 6 bases and 6 bases, in that order; junction bases with no gene match: 9. The CDR3, as DNA: TGTGCCAGCAGGAAGACAGGGGAAGAATCCGGGGAGCTGTTTTTT. It yields the protein CASRKTGEESGELFF.

This clonotype came up many times. The V and J genes are TRBV6-5 and TRBJ2-5; D is possibly TRBD1 (6 bases). CDR3 length equals 14 residues. Looked up from germline, CDR1 is MNHEY and CDR2 is SVGAGI. Trimming shortened V by 3 bases and J by 5 bases, and 13 bases separated the two germline ends. The CDR3 nucleotides are TGTGCCAGCAGTTATAACAGGGATGAGGAGACCCAGTACTTC. Its translation is CASSYNRDEETQYF.

The chain joins TRBV10-3 to TRBJ1-5, with D unresolved. Trimming stripped 3 bases from V and 5 bases from J, with 11 bases between. CDR3 length equals 14 residues. Germline V gives CDR1 ENHRY, CDR2 SYGVKD. As DNA, the CDR3 is TGTGCCATCAGTGATTTGGACGGACATCAGCCCCAGCATTTT. This sequence encodes CAISDLDGHQPQHF.

This clonotype showed up just a few times. Since a much larger clone is just one base distant, this may be a read error. The rearrangement uses TRBV11-2 and TRBJ2-7; 7 bases line up with TRBD2. Germline CDR1 is SGHAT and CDR2 is FQNNGV. The CDR3 consists of 16 residues. V lost 5 bases to trimming and J lost 4 bases; unmatched junction nucleotides: 14. CDR3 coding DNA: TGTGCCAGCAGCCTCTCCCCCGGGACTACCCAATACGAGCAGTACTTC. It is translated as CASSLSPGTTQYEQYF. The full variable domain, in which reference TRBV11-2 and TRBJ2-7 provide the parts outside the CDR3, is EAGVAQSPRYKIIEKRQSVAFWCNPISGHATLYWYQQILGQGPKLLIQFQNNGVVDDSQLPKDRFSAERLKGVDSTLKIQPAKLEDSAVYLCASSLSPGTTQYEQYFGPGTRLTVT.

This sequence joins TRBV7-6 and TRBJ1-2; D possibly corresponds to TRBD1 (5 bases). Trimming cost V 0 bases and J 4 bases, with 12 bases left between them. The CDR3 is 15 amino acids. Germline assignment: CDR1 SGHVS and CDR2 FNYEAQ. The CDR3: CASSLAGGVFYGYTF. Written as DNA, the CDR3 is TGTGCCAGCAGCTTAGCCGGGGGGGTATTCTATGGCTACACCTTC.

The chain is built from TRBV25-1 and TRBJ2-3; possibly TRBD1 for D (5 bases). Germline assignment: CDR1 MGHDK and CDR2 SYGVNS. The CDR3 is 15 residues long. The V end lost 5 bases, the J end lost 7 bases, and 19 bases lay between the germline ends. Here the CDR3 reads CASSSGWGRDHTQYF. CDR3 nucleotides: TGTGCCAGCAGTTCCGGCTGGGGCAGGGATCATACGCAGTATTTT.

At least ten counts were recorded for this clonotype. The chain links TRBV7-9 to TRBJ1-5; a weak D match, TRBD1 (5 bases). The CDR3 runs to 12 residues. V gave up 4 bases and J gave up 12 bases, with 13 bases separating them. Germline CDR1 is SEHNR and CDR2 is FQNEAQ (reference sequence). This CDR3 reads CASSSTGGLQHF. For the CDR3, the DNA is TGTGCCAGCAGCTCTACCGGGGGTCTCCAGCATTTT. Supplemented by reference TRBV7-9 and TRBJ1-5, the full variable domain reads DTGVSQNPRHKITKRGQNVTFRCDPISEHNRLYWYRQTLGQGPEFLTYFQNEAQLEKSRLLSDRFSAERPKGSFSTLEIQRTEQGDSAMYLCASSSTGGLQHFGDGTRLSIL.

This clonotype occurred many times. The rearrangement uses TRBV20-1 and TRBJ2-5, with D perhaps TRBD2 (6 bases). Germline V gives CDR1 DFQATT, CDR2 SNEGSKA (reference sequence). With 6 bases removed from V and 2 bases from J, the gap between germline ends came to 13 bases. The length of the CDR3 is 13 residues. Written as DNA, the CDR3 is TGCAGTGCCTTAGGGGCGGGGCAAGAGACCCAGTACTTC. As protein: CSALGAGQETQYF.

The gene calls are TRBV5-1 and TRBJ2-3; TRBD2 matches at 10 bases. The germline V gene has CDR1 SGHRS and CDR2 YFSETQ. After removal of 3 bases from V and 2 bases from J, the junction contained 3 bases not matched to a gene. The CDR3 has 15 residues. CDR3: CASSYGLAATDTQYF. CDR3 DNA: TGCGCCAGCAGCTATGGACTAGCGGCCACAGATACGCAGTATTTT. The full variable domain, rest sourced from reference TRBV5-1 and TRBJ2-3, is KAGVTQTPRYLIKTRGQQVTLSCSPISGHRSVSWYQQTPGQGLQFLFEYFSETQRNKGNFPGRFSGRQFSNSRSEMNVSTLELGDSALYLCASSYGLAATDTQYFGPGTRLTVL.

V and J are TRBV3-1 and TRBJ2-6; 7 nucleotides agree with TRBD2. The CDR3 loop spans 18 amino acids. Germline CDR1 and CDR2: LGHDT and YNNKEL (reference sequence). Trimming removed 0 bases from V and 0 bases from J; junction bases left unmatched: 5. The CDR3 region has the DNA TGTGCCAGCAGCCAAGATGGGAGGGGCCACTCTGGGGCCAACGTCCTGACTTTC. This translates into CASSQDGRGHSGANVLTF.

V gene TRBV20-1 combines with J gene TRBJ1-2; D ambiguous. Between the trimmed V and J ends, which lost 0 bases and 5 bases, there was a span of 16 bases. The CDR3 runs to 15 residues. CDR1 and CDR2 (germline): DFQATT, SNEGSKA (reference sequence). CDR3 protein: CSARDPRQGSYGYTF. DNA of the CDR3: TGCAGTGCTAGAGATCCTAGACAAGGATCGTATGGCTACACCTTC.